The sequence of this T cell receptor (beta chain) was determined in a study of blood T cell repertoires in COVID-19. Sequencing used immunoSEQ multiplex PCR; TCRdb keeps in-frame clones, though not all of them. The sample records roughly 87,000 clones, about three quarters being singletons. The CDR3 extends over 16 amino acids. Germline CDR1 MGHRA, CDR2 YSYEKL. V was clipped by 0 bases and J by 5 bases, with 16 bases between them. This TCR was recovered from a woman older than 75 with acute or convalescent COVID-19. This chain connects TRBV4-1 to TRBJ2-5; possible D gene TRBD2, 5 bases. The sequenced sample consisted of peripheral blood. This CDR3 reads CASSQDIGLRRETQYF. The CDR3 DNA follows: TGCGCCAGCAGCCAAGATATCGGTTTAAGGAGGGAGACCCAGTACTTC.